Sequencing of this TCR beta chain was carried out in a study of T cell responses to AZD1222 COVID-19 vaccine. Whole-study results and caveats: Repertoires in all cases were sampled only once the peak T cell response had passed. Seropositivity was recorded at baseline in only 6 or 7 AZD1222 recipients. Spike-wide coverage was observed for vaccine-associated CD4 TCRs, with dominant responses at 160-218 and 743-854.

CDR3 length equals 15 residues. Germline V gives CDR1 SGHVS, CDR2 FQNEAQ. V dropped 5 bases and J dropped 7 bases, with 15 bases sitting between them. Measured with immunoSEQ multiplex PCR; TCRdb has only the in-frame clones, and not every one. The sample holds approximately 99,000 clones, over 85% seen once. Concerning this clone: Its target is unknown.

The starting material was peripheral blood, obtained on day 0 of MenACWY control vaccination. The receptor comes from an adult in good health. The rearrangement joins TRBV7-8 to TRBJ1-6; maybe TRBD1 (5 bases). The CDR3, as DNA: TGTGCCAGCAGCCCGTTTTTGGCAGGGAATTCACCCCTCCACTTT. As protein: CASSPFLAGNSPLHF.